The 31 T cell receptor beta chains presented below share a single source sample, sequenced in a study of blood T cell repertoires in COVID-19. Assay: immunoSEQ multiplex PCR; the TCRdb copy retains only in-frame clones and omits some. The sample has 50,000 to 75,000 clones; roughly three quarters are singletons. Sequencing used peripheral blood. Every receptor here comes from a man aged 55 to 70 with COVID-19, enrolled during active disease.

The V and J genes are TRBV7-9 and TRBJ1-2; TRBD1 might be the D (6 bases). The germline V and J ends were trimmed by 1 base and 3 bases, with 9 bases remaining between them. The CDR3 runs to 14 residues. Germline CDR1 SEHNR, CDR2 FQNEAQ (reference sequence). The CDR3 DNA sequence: TGTGCCAGCAGCTTAGGACAGGAGTACTATGGCTACACCTTC. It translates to CASSLGQEYYGYTF.

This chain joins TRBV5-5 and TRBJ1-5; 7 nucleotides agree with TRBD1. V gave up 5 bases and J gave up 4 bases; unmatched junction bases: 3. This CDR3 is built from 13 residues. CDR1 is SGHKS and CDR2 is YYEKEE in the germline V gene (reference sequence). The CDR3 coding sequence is TGTGCCAGCAGTCAACAGGGGAATCAGCCCCAGCATTTT. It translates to CASSQQGNQPQHF.

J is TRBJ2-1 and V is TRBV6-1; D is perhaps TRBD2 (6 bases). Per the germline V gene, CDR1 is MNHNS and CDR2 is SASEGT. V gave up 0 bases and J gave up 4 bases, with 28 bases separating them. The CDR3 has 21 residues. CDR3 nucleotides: TGTGCCAGCAGTGAAGCGCTAACCCCCTTCCTAGTGATTAGCGGTTACAATGAGCAGTTCTTC. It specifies CASSEALTPFLVISGYNEQFF.

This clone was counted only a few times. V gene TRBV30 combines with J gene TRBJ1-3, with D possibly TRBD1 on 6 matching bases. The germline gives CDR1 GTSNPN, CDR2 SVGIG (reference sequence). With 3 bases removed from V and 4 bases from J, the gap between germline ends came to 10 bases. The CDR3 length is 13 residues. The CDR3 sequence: CAWSHQGGNTIYF. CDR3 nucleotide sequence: TGTGCCTGGAGCCACCAGGGGGGAAACACCATATATTTT.

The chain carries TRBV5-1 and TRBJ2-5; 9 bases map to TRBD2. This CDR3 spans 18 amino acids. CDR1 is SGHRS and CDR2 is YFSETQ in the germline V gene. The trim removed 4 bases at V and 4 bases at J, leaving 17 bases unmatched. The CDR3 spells CASSDPGPAGGPSETQYF. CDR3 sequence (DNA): TGCGCCAGCAGCGACCCCGGACCAGCGGGAGGACCGTCAGAGACCCAGTACTTC.

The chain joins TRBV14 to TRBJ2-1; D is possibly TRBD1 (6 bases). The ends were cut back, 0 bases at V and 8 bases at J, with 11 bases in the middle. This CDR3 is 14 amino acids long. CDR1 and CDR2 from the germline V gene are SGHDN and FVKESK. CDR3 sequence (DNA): TGTGCCAGCAGCCAAGAGAGGGGGTCTCATGAGCAGTTCTTC. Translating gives CASSQERGSHEQFF.

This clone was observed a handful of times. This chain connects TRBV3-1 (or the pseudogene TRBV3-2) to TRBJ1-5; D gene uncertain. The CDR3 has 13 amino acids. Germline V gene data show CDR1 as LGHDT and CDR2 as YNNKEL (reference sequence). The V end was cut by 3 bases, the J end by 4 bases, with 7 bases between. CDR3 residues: CASSQEVNQPQHF. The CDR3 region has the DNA TGTGCCAGCAGCCAGGAGGTGAATCAGCCCCAGCATTTT.

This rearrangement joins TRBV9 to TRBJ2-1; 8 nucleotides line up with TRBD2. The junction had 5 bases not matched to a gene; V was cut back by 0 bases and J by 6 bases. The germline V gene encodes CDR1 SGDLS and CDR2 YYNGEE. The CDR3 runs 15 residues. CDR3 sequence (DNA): TGTGCCAGCAGCGTAGGCGGGGGGAGCTTCAATGAGCAGTTCTTC. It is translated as CASSVGGGSFNEQFF.

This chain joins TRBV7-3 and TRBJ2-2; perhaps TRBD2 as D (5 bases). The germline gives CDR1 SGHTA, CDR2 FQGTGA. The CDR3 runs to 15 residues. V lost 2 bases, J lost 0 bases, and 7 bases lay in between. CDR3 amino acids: CASSLEAANTGELFF. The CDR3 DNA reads TGTGCCAGCAGCTTAGAAGCGGCGAACACCGGGGAGCTGTTTTTT.

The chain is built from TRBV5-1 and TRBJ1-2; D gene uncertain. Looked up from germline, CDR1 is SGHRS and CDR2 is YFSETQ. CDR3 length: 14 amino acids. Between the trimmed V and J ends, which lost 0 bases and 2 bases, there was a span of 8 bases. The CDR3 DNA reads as TGCGCCAGCAGCTTGGGTCTGCGAAACTATGGCTACACCTTC. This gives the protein CASSLGLRNYGYTF. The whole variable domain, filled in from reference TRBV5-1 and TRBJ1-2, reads KAGVTQTPRYLIKTRGQQVTLSCSPISGHRSVSWYQQTPGQGLQFLFEYFSETQRNKGNFPGRFSGRQFSNSRSEMNVSTLELGDSALYLCASSLGLRNYGYTFGSGTRLTVV.

The CDR3 DNA follows: TGTGCCAGCAGCCAAGTGCAGAATTCACCCCTCCACTTT. Translated, it gives CASSQVQNSPLHF. The V call is TRBV14, the J call TRBJ1-6; no definite D call. The ends were cut back, 1 base at V and 7 bases at J, with 5 bases in the middle. In germline, CDR1 is SGHDN, CDR2 FVKESK. The CDR3 has 13 residues.

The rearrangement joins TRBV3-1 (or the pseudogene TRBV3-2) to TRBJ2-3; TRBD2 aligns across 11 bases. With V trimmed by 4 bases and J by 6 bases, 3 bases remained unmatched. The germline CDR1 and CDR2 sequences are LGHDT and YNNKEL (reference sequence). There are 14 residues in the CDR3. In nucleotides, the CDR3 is TGTGCCAGCAGCCCTCGACTAGCGGGGGATACGCAGTATTTT. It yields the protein CASSPRLAGDTQYF.

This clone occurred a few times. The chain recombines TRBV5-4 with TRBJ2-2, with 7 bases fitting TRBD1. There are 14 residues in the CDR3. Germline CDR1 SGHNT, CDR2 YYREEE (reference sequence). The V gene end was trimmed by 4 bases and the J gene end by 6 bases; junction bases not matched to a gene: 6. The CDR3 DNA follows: TGTGCCAGCAGCGCGGACAGGTCGGCCGGGGAGCTGTTTTTT. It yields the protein CASSADRSAGELFF.

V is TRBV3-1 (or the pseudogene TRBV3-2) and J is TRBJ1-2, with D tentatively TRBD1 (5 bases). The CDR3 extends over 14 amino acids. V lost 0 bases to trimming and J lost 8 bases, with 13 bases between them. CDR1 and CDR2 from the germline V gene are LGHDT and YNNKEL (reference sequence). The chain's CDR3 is CASSQDRRGGGYTF. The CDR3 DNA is TGTGCCAGCAGCCAAGATAGAAGGGGAGGGGGCTACACCTTC.

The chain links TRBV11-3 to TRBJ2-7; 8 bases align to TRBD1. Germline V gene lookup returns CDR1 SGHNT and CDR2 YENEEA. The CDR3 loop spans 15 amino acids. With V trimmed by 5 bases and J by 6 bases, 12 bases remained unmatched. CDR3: CASSPRGRLALEQYF. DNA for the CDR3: TGTGCCAGCAGCCCCAGGGGGCGGCTGGCCCTCGAGCAGTACTTC.

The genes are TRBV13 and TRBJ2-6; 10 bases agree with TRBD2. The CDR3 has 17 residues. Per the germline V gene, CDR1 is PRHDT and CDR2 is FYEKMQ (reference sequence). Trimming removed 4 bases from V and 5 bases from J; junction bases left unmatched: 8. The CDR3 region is CASSSSGRAAWANVLTF. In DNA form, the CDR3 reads TGTGCCAGCAGCTCAAGCGGGAGGGCCGCTTGGGCCAACGTCCTGACTTTC. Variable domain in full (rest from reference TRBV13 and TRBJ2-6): AAGVIQSPRHLIKEKRETATLKCYPIPRHDTVYWYQQGPGQDPQFLISFYEKMQSDKGSIPDRFSAQQFSDYHSELNMSSLELGDSALYFCASSSSGRAAWANVLTFGAGSRLTVL.

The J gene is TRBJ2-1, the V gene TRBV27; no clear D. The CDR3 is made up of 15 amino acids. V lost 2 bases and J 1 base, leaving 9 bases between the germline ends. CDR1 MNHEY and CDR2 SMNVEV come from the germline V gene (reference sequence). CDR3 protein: CASSLGAGSYNEQFF. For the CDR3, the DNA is TGTGCCAGCAGTTTAGGAGCCGGATCCTACAATGAGCAGTTCTTC.

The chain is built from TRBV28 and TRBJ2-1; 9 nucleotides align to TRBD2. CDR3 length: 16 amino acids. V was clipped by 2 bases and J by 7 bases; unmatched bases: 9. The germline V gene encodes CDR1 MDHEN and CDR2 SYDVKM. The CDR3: CASSLGGGGAENEQFF. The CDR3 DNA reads TGTGCCAGCAGTTTAGGCGGCGGGGGGGCGGAGAATGAGCAGTTCTTC.

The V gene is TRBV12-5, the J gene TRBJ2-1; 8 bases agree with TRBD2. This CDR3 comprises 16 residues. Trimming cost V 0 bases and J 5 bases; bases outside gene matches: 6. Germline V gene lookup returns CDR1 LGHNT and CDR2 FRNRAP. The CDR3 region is CASGLVRTSTDNEQFF. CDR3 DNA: TGTGCTAGTGGTTTGGTGCGGACTAGCACCGACAATGAGCAGTTCTTC.

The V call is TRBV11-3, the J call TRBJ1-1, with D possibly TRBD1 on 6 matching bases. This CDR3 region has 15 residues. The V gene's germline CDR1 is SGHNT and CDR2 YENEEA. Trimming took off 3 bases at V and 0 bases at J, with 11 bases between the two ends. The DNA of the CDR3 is TGTGCCAGCAGCTTCCGACAGGCTTTGAACACTGAAGCTTTCTTT. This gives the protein CASSFRQALNTEAFF. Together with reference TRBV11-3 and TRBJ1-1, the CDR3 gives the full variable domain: EAGVVQSPRYKIIEKKQPVAFWCNPISGHNTLYWYLQNLGQGPELLIRYENEEAVDDSQLPKDRFSAERLKGVDSTLKIQPAELGDSAVYLCASSFRQALNTEAFFGQGTRLTVV.

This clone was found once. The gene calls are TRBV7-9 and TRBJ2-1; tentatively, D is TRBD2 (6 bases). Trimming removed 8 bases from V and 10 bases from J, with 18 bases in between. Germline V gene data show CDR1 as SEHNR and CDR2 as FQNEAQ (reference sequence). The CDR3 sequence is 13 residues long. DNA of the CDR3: TGTGCCAGCGGTAGGGACTCCAGAGGGGAGCAGTTCTTC. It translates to CASGRDSRGEQFF. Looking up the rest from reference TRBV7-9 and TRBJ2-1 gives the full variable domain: DTGVSQNPRHKITKRGQNVTFRCDPISEHNRLYWYRQTLGQGPEFLTYFQNEAQLEKSRLLSDRFSAERPKGSFSTLEIQRTEQGDSAMYLCASGRDSRGEQFFGPGTRLTVL.

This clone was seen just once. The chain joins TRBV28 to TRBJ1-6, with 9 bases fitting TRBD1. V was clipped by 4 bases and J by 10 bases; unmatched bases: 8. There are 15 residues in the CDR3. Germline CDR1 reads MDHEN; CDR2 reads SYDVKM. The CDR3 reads CASSSPGQGRSPLHF. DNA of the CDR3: TGTGCCAGCAGTTCCCCGGGACAGGGTCGATCACCCCTCCACTTT.

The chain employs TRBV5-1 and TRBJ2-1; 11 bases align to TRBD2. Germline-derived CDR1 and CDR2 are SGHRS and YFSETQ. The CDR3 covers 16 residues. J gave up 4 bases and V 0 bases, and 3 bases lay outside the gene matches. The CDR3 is CASSLGGTSGYNEQFF. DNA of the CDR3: TGCGCCAGCAGCTTGGGGGGGACTAGCGGATACAATGAGCAGTTCTTC.

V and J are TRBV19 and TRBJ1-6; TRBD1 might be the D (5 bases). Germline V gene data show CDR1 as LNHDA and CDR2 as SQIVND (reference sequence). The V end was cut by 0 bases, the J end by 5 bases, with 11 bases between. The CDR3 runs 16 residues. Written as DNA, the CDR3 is TGTGCCAGTAGTATAGACCCGACAGCCGATAATTCACCCCTCCACTTT. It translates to CASSIDPTADNSPLHF.

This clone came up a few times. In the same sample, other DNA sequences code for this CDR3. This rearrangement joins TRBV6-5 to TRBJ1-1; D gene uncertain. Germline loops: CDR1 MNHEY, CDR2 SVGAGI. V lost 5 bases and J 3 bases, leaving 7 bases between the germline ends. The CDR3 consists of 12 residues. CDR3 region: CASSLRYTEAFF. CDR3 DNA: TGTGCCAGCAGTCTCAGATACACTGAAGCTTTCTTT.

CDR3 bases: TGTGCCAGCAGCCCAAGGGCAGGGGCGGGCGAGCAGTACTTC. Translation: CASSPRAGAGEQYF. This sequence joins TRBV7-9 and TRBJ2-7, with D possibly matching TRBD1 (6 bases). The germline gives CDR1 SEHNR, CDR2 FQNEAQ (reference sequence). This CDR3 has 14 residues. The V end lost 5 bases, the J end lost 6 bases, and 17 bases lay between the germline ends.

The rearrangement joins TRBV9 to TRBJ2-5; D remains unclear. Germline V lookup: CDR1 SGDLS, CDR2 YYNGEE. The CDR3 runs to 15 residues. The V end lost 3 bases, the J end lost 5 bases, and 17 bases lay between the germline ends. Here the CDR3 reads CASSAIPGSRETQYF. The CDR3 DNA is TGTGCCAGCAGCGCAATTCCCGGGTCCCGGGAGACCCAGTACTTC.

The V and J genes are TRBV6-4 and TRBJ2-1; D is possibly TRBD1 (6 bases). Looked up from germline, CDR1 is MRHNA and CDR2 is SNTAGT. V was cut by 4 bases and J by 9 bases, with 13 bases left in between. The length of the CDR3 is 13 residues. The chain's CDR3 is CASSAREQGEQFF. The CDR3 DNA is TGTGCCAGCAGTGCTCGCGAACAGGGTGAGCAGTTCTTC.

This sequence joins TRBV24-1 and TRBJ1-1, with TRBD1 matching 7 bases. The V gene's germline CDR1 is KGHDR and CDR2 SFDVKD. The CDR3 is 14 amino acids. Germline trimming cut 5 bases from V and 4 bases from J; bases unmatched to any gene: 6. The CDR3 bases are TGTGCCACCAGTGGTGAAGGGGGCGGCACTGAAGCTTTCTTT. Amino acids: CATSGEGGGTEAFF.

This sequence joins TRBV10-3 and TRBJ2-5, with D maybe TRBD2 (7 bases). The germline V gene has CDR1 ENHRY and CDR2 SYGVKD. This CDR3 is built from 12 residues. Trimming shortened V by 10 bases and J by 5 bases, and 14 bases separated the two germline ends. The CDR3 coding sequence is TGTGCCACTTCGAGGGGGGGTGAGACCCAGTACTTC. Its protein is CATSRGGETQYF.

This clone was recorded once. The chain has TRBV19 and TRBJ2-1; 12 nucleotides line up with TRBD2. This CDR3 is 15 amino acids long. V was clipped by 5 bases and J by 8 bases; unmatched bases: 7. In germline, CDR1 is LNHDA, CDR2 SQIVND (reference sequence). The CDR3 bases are TGTGCCAGTAGTCCTCGGACTAGCGGGGCCGATGAGCAGTTCTTC. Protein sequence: CASSPRTSGADEQFF. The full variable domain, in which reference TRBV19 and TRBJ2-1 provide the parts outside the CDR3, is DGGITQSPKYLFRKEGQNVTLSCEQNLNHDAMYWYRQDPGQGLRLIYYSQIVNDFQKGDIAEGYSVSREKKESFPLTVTSAQKNPTAFYLCASSPRTSGADEQFFGPGTRLTVL.